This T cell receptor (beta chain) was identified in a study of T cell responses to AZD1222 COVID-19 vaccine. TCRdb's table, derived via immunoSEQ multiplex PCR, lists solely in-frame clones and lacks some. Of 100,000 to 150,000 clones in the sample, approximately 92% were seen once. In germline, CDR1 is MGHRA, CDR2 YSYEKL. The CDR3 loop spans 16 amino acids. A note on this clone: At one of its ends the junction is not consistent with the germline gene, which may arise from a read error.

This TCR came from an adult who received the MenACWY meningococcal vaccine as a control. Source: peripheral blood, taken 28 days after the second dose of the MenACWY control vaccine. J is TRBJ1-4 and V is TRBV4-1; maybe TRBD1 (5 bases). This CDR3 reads CASSKEGTPTNEKLFF. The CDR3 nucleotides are TGCGCCAGCAGCAAAGAGGGGACTCCAACTAATGAAAAACTGTTTTTT.